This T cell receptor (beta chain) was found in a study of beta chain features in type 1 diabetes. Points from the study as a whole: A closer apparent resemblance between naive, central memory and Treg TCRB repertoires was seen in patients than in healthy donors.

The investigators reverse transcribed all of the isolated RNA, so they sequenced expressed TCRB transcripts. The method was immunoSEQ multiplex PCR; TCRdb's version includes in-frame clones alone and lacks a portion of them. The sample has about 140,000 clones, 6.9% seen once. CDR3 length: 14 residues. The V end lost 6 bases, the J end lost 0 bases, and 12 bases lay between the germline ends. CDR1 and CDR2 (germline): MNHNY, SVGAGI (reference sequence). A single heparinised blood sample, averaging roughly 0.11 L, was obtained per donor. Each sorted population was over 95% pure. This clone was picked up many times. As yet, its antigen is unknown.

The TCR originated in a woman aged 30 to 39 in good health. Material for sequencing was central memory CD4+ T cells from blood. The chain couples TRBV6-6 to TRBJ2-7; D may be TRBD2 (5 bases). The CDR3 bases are TGTGCCAGCAGCGATTCTGGGAGCTCCTACGAGCAGTACTTC. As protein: CASSDSGSSYEQYF.